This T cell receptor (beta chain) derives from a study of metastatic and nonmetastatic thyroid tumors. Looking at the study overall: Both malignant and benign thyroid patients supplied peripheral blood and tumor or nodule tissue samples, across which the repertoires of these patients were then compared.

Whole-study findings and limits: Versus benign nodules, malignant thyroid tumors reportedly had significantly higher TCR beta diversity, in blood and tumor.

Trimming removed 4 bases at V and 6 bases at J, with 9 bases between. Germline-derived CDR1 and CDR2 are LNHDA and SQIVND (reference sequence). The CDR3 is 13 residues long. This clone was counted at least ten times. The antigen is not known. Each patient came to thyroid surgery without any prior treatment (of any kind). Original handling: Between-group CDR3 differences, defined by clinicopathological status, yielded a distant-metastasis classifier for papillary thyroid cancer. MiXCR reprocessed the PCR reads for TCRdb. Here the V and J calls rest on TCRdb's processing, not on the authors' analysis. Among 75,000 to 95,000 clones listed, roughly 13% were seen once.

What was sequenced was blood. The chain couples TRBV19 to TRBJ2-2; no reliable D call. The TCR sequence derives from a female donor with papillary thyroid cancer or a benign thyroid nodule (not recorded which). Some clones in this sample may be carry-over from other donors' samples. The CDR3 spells CASSKWVPGELFF. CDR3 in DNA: TGTGCCAGTAGTAAGTGGGTCCCCGGGGAGCTGTTTTTT.